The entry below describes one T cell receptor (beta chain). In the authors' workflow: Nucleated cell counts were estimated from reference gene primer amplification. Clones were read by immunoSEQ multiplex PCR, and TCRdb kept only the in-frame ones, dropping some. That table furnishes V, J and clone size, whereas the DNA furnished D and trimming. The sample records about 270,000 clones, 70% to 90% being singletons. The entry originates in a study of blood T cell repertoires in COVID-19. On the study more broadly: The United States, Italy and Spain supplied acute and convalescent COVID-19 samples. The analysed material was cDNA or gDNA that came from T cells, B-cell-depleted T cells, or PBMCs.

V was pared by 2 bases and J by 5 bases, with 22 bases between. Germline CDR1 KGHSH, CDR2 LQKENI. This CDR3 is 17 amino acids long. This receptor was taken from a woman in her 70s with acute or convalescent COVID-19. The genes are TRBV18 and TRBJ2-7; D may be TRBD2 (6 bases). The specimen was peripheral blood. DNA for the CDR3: TGTGCCAGCTCACCAGGGTCAGGGAGGTCCCCCCGAAACGAGCAGTACTTC. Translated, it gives CASSPGSGRSPRNEQYF.